The next 5 T cell receptor beta chains were all read from a single sample in a study of T cells in women clearing cervical HPV infection. Data came from immunoSEQ multiplex PCR; TCRdb stores just in-frame clones and leaves some out. The table for this sample gives under 20,000 clones. Sequences were obtained from blood buffy coat. These receptors were obtained from a woman between 18 and 75 years old with a cervical HPV16 infection that either progressed to CIN3+ or cleared (not recorded which).

Turning to this clone: The observed sequence ends 3 residues before the CDR3 terminus, with the missing tail filled in from the germline J gene. The rearrangement uses TRBV6-1 and TRBJ1-1; no definite D call. Germline lookup yields CDR1 MNHNS and CDR2 SASEGT. Trimming took off 4 bases at V and 0 bases at J, with 12 bases between the two ends. This CDR3 is built from 15 residues. The DNA read from the CDR3 is TGTGCCAGCAGTGGCAAGAGCTTTATGAACACTGAA. Encoded protein: CASSGKSFMNTE. The entire CDR3 is CASSGKSFMNTEAFF.

The CDR3 spells CSARQASSGNTIYF. CDR3 DNA, as far as it was read: TGCAGCGCCAGACAGGCGAGCTCTGGAAACACC. The V call is TRBV29-1, the J call TRBJ1-3; D may be TRBD1 (6 bases). The CDR3 end lies 3 residues beyond the end of the read and is filled in from the germline J gene. From germline, CDR1 is SQVTM and CDR2 ANQGSEA. CDR3 length: 14 amino acids. V dropped 7 bases and J dropped 0 bases, with 13 bases sitting between them.

Of note for this clone: Read coverage stops 3 residues before the CDR3 terminus; the germline J gene supplies the remainder. The chain uses TRBV7-6 and TRBJ1-4; D unclear. CDR1 and CDR2 from the germline V gene are SGHVS and FNYEAQ. This CDR3 spans 18 amino acids. Trimming took 5 bases from V and 0 from J, leaving 19 bases between them. The CDR3 sequence: CASSPLAGRSTTNEKLFF. The part of the CDR3 DNA that was read is TGTGCCAGCAGCCCCCTGGCGGGCAGGTCTACAACTAATGAAAAA.

Of note for this clone: The CDR3 end is not reached by the read, which stops 3 residues before it; the germline J gene fills it in. This chain joins TRBV5-1 and TRBJ2-7; TRBD1 is a possible D gene (6 bases). V shed 3 bases and J shed 3 bases, with 10 bases lying between them. Germline V gene lookup returns CDR1 SGHRS and CDR2 YFSETQ. This CDR3 spans 13 amino acids. The part of the CDR3 DNA that was read is TGCGCCAGCAGCTCCCCGACAGGCTACGAG. Protein product: CASSSPTGYE. The whole CDR3 reads CASSSPTGYEQYF.

For this clone: The CDR3 end is not reached by the read, which stops 3 residues before it; the germline J gene fills it in. The J gene is TRBJ2-1, the V gene TRBV29-1, with D possibly matching TRBD1 (6 bases). This CDR3 has 16 amino acids. V lost 2 bases to trimming and J lost 2 bases, with 16 bases between them. Germline CDR1 and CDR2: SQVTM and ANQGSEA. The CDR3 reads CSVELYKGVAYNEQFF. Partial CDR3 DNA: TGCAGCGTTGAACTCTATAAGGGGGTGGCCTACAATGAG.